These T cell receptor beta chains were read from a single sample in a study of T cell changes during pregnancy in multiple sclerosis. Assay: immunoSEQ multiplex PCR; the TCRdb copy retains only in-frame clones and omits some. The sample shows some 60,000 clones, about 90% of them seen only once. The source was peripheral blood, collected in the second trimester of pregnancy. Source of these receptors: a female donor in good health, enrolled as a control in a pregnancy study. CDR3s include the opening cysteine and the closing phenylalanine or tryptophan. D genes are given only for firm matches. The size field is filled for only some rows; it gives once, few, many or a size class.

DNA: TGTGCCAGCAGCCGGTATTCAGGGATGCGGAACACTGAAGCTTTCTTT
CDR3: CASSRYSGMRNTEAFF
D: .
size: .
J: TRBJ1-1
V: TRBV4-2

DNA: TGTGCCAGCAGTTTATCCTATCGACAGGGTTTTCTAGGTCAGCCCCAGCATTTT
CDR3: CASSLSYRQGFLGQPQHF
D: TRBD1
size: .
J: TRBJ1-5
V: TRBV27

DNA: TGTGCCTGGAGTCAAATACCGGGACAGGGAACGAACACTGAAGCTTTCTTT
CDR3: CAWSQIPGQGTNTEAFF
D: TRBD1
size: .
J: TRBJ1-1
V: TRBV30

DNA: TGTGCCAGCAGCGCGGGACCCACGACCCACAATGAGCAGTTCTTC
CDR3: CASSAGPTTHNEQFF
D: .
size: .
J: TRBJ2-1
V: TRBV5-6

DNA: TGTGCCAGTAGCTACAGCCCGACGACTGAAGCTTTCTTT
CDR3: CASSYSPTTEAFF
D: .
size: .
J: TRBJ1-1
V: TRBV19

DNA: TGTGCCAGTAGGCAGGGGAGCTCCTATAATTCACCCCTCCACTTT
CDR3: CASRQGSSYNSPLHF
D: .
size: .
J: TRBJ1-6
V: TRBV19

DNA: TGTGCCAGCAGCGCAAATTCCTACAGGGACGAGCAGTACTTC
CDR3: CASSANSYRDEQYF
D: .
size: .
J: TRBJ2-7
V: TRBV2

DNA: TGCAGTGCTCCAGGGGTGTATGGCTACACCTTC
CDR3: CSAPGVYGYTF
D: .
size: .
J: TRBJ1-2
V: TRBV20-1

DNA: TGTGCCAGCAGCCCCCTAAAGAGGGCTAGCGGGGGGCCCTACGAGCAGTACTTC
CDR3: CASSPLKRASGGPYEQYF
D: TRBD2
size: .
J: TRBJ2-7
V: TRBV14

DNA: TGTGCCTGGAGCGTTAGCGCACGTGAGCAGTTCTTC
CDR3: CAWSVSAREQFF
D: .
size: .
J: TRBJ2-1
V: TRBV30

DNA: TGTGCCAGCAGTCCTCCGGGGACAGACGAAAAACTGTTTTTT
CDR3: CASSPPGTDEKLFF
D: TRBD1
size: .
J: TRBJ1-4
V: TRBV6-1

DNA: TGTGCCAGCAGTTCCGGGACAGGGGTCTACGAGCAGTACTTC
CDR3: CASSSGTGVYEQYF
D: TRBD1
size: .
J: TRBJ2-7
V: TRBV28

DNA: TGTGCCTGGAGTGTAGGGGACAGGGGAGCCCGATACTTC
CDR3: CAWSVGDRGARYF
D: TRBD1
size: .
J: TRBJ2-5
V: TRBV30

DNA: TGCAGTGCTAGATTAAACAATGAGCAGTTCTTC
CDR3: CSARLNNEQFF
D: .
size: once
J: TRBJ2-1
V: TRBV20-1

DNA: TGTGCCAGCAGCTTTGGCTGGAGACAAGAGACCCAGTACTTC
CDR3: CASSFGWRQETQYF
D: .
size: .
J: TRBJ2-5
V: TRBV5-6

DNA: TGTGCCTGGAGTGTAACTAGCGGGAGAGGAGAGACCCAGTACTTC
CDR3: CAWSVTSGRGETQYF
D: TRBD2
size: .
J: TRBJ2-5
V: TRBV30

DNA: TGTGCCAGCAGCCAGTCCACTAGTTCGCTGTATTTT
CDR3: CASSQSTSSLYF
D: .
size: once
J: TRBJ2-3
V: TRBV7-8

DNA: TGTGCCAGCAGCTTAGCGAGGACAGGGCAACAGCCCCAGCATTTT
CDR3: CASSLARTGQQPQHF
D: TRBD1
size: .
J: TRBJ1-5
V: TRBV7-8

DNA: TGTGCCAGTAGTAGGACAGGGGAAGGAGGCTACACCTTC
CDR3: CASSRTGEGGYTF
D: TRBD1
size: .
J: TRBJ1-2
V: TRBV19

DNA: TGTGCCAGCAGCTTGGCGGGAGCGGGCACCGGGGAGCTGTTTTTT
CDR3: CASSLAGAGTGELFF
D: .
size: .
J: TRBJ2-2
V: TRBV5-6

DNA: TGTGCCAGTAGTATAGGGCTGTCTGGGGCCAACGTCCTGACTTTC
CDR3: CASSIGLSGANVLTF
D: .
size: .
J: TRBJ2-6
V: TRBV19

DNA: TGTGCCAGCGGGAGACTCCTACAAGAGACCCAGTACTTC
CDR3: CASGRLLQETQYF
D: .
size: .
J: TRBJ2-5
V: TRBV28

DNA: TGCGCCAGCAGCTTGGGGGACAGGGGAAGCACAGATACGCAGTATTTT
CDR3: CASSLGDRGSTDTQYF
D: TRBD1
size: once
J: TRBJ2-3
V: TRBV5-1

DNA: TGTGCCAGCAGCCCCGGGAACAGGGGGAGTGGAAACACCATATATTTT
CDR3: CASSPGNRGSGNTIYF
D: TRBD1
size: .
J: TRBJ1-3
V: TRBV13

DNA: TGTGCCTGGAGGGGACTAGCGACAGGGGAGCTGTTTTTT
CDR3: CAWRGLATGELFF
D: TRBD2
size: .
J: TRBJ2-2
V: TRBV30

DNA: TGTGCCAGCAAAACGATCAGGGGGGACACCGGGGAGCTGTTTTTT
CDR3: CASKTIRGDTGELFF
D: .
size: few
J: TRBJ2-2
V: TRBV2

DNA: TGTGCCAGCAGCCCTCTGGGACTAGCGGGGAATGAGCAGTTCTTC
CDR3: CASSPLGLAGNEQFF
D: TRBD2
size: .
J: TRBJ2-1
V: TRBV4-2

DNA: TGTGCCAGCAGCTTACCCCCTGCAGCTGGAAACACCATATATTTT
CDR3: CASSLPPAAGNTIYF
D: .
size: .
J: TRBJ1-3
V: TRBV7-2

DNA: TGTGCCAGCAGCTCGGGGTTGTACAGAGCCCTCGACGAGCAGTACTTC
CDR3: CASSSGLYRALDEQYF
D: .
size: .
J: TRBJ2-7
V: TRBV11-2

DNA: TGTGCCAGCAGCGTAGAGGACAGGGGGATTTGGCCCAAAAACATTCAGTACTTC
CDR3: CASSVEDRGIWPKNIQYF
D: TRBD1
size: .
J: TRBJ2-4
V: TRBV9

DNA: TGTGCCAGCAGTTTAATGGGGGGGAGTGGCGAGCAGTACTTC
CDR3: CASSLMGGSGEQYF
D: TRBD2
size: .
J: TRBJ2-7
V: TRBV28

DNA: TGCAGCGTTGAAGCGACTAGCGGGGGCCCCTACGAGCAGTACTTC
CDR3: CSVEATSGGPYEQYF
D: TRBD2
size: once
J: TRBJ2-7
V: TRBV29-1

DNA: TGTGCCAGCAGCCGAACGGGACAGATCAAAGAGACCCAGTACTTC
CDR3: CASSRTGQIKETQYF
D: TRBD1
size: .
J: TRBJ2-5
V: TRBV7-9

DNA: TGTGCCAGCAGCTTAGGGGGAGGGTCCTACAATGAGCAGTTCTTC
CDR3: CASSLGGGSYNEQFF
D: TRBD2
size: .
J: TRBJ2-1
V: TRBV7-2

DNA: TGTGCCAGCAGCTTAGCGGGCCTGCTTAAGCCGTACACCGGGGAGCTGTTTTTT
CDR3: CASSLAGLLKPYTGELFF
D: .
size: .
J: TRBJ2-2
V: TRBV7-9

DNA: TGTGCCAGCAGCTTGGCGGGGGATAGGAACACTGAAGCTTTCTTT
CDR3: CASSLAGDRNTEAFF
D: .
size: .
J: TRBJ1-1
V: TRBV7-6

DNA: TGTGCCAGCAGCTTATTTCCGGGGGTGGCCTACAATGAGCAGTTCTTC
CDR3: CASSLFPGVAYNEQFF
D: .
size: .
J: TRBJ2-1
V: TRBV7-6

DNA: TGTGCCAGCAGTTGGGGGGGAGCGTACAATGAGCAGTTCTTC
CDR3: CASSWGGAYNEQFF
D: TRBD2
size: once
J: TRBJ2-1
V: TRBV6-5

DNA: TGTGCCAGCTCACCGAGGAGCGGGGGGGGAGATACGCAGTATTTT
CDR3: CASSPRSGGGDTQYF
D: TRBD2
size: .
J: TRBJ2-3
V: TRBV18

DNA: TGTGCCATCAGTGAAGCCGGGACTAGCGGGAGGAATGAGCAGTTCTTC
CDR3: CAISEAGTSGRNEQFF
D: TRBD2
size: .
J: TRBJ2-1
V: TRBV10-3

DNA: TGTGCCACCCGCCCCACAGGTTCCTCTGGAAACACCATATATTTT
CDR3: CATRPTGSSGNTIYF
D: .
size: .
J: TRBJ1-3
V: TRBV21-1

DNA: TGCAGCGTTGCGGGGGGTGTCGGCGAGCAGTACTTC
CDR3: CSVAGGVGEQYF
D: TRBD2
size: once
J: TRBJ2-7
V: TRBV29-1

DNA: TGCGCCAGCAGCCCCCCTTTCGGACAGTTGAACACTGAAGCTTTCTTT
CDR3: CASSPPFGQLNTEAFF
D: .
size: .
J: TRBJ1-1
V: TRBV4-1

DNA: TGTGCCAGCAGCTATGGGGGGGGCGCTTCAGATACGCAGTATTTT
CDR3: CASSYGGGASDTQYF
D: .
size: once
J: TRBJ2-3
V: TRBV11-3

DNA: TGTGCCAGCAGCTTAAAGGCTAAGGGGAATGAGCAGTTCTTC
CDR3: CASSLKAKGNEQFF
D: .
size: .
J: TRBJ2-1
V: TRBV7-9

DNA: TGCGCCAGCAGCCACCCTAGCGGGGGCCCTTCCAGCACAGATACGCAGTATTTT
CDR3: CASSHPSGGPSSTDTQYF
D: TRBD2
size: .
J: TRBJ2-3
V: TRBV4-1

DNA: TGTGCCAGCAGTCTAGGAGGAAACACCATATATTTT
CDR3: CASSLGGNTIYF
D: .
size: once
J: TRBJ1-3
V: TRBV28

DNA: TGCGCCAGCAGCCAGGGCACCCCGGACAGCATCAGCACAGATACGCAGTATTTT
CDR3: CASSQGTPDSISTDTQYF
D: .
size: .
J: TRBJ2-3
V: TRBV4-3

DNA: TGTGCCAGCAGCCCCCGACTAGGAGGGGAATGGTATTTT
CDR3: CASSPRLGGEWYF
D: .
size: .
J: TRBJ2-3
V: TRBV7-2

DNA: TGTGCCAGCAGAACCGGGAGGGCCCAAGAGACCCAGTACTTC
CDR3: CASRTGRAQETQYF
D: TRBD2
size: .
J: TRBJ2-5
V: TRBV7-2

DNA: TGCGCCAGCAGCCTAGAATACCAAGAGACCCAGTACTTC
CDR3: CASSLEYQETQYF
D: .
size: .
J: TRBJ2-5
V: TRBV5-1

DNA: TGTGCCAGCAGCTTAGGAGACTCTCAGTACTTC
CDR3: CASSLGDSQYF
D: .
size: .
J: TRBJ2-4
V: TRBV7-8

DNA: TGTGCCATCAGTGAGTACACTGGACAGGGGGTCTACTACAATGAGCAGTTCTTC
CDR3: CAISEYTGQGVYYNEQFF
D: TRBD1
size: .
J: TRBJ2-1
V: TRBV10-3

DNA: TGTGCCAGCAGCCTGACTAGCGGGACCTACGAGCAGTACTTC
CDR3: CASSLTSGTYEQYF
D: TRBD2
size: .
J: TRBJ2-7
V: TRBV5-5

DNA: TGTGCCAGCAGCTTAAGCACTAGCGGGGGCGAGGGCACAGATACGCAGTATTTT
CDR3: CASSLSTSGGEGTDTQYF
D: TRBD2
size: .
J: TRBJ2-3
V: TRBV7-3

DNA: TGTGCCAGCAGATCGGGACAGGGTTACTATGGCTACACCTTC
CDR3: CASRSGQGYYGYTF
D: TRBD1
size: .
J: TRBJ1-2
V: TRBV28

DNA: TGTGCCAGCAGTTCACCGGGACAGGGGAACACTGAAGCTTTCTTT
CDR3: CASSSPGQGNTEAFF
D: TRBD1
size: .
J: TRBJ1-1
V: TRBV28

DNA: TGTGCCAGCAGCAGGAACAGGGGAGAAGCTTTCTTT
CDR3: CASSRNRGEAFF
D: TRBD1
size: .
J: TRBJ1-1
V: TRBV7-2

DNA: TGTGCCAGCAGCCTCGTGTACACGAACACTGAAGCTTTCTTT
CDR3: CASSLVYTNTEAFF
D: .
size: .
J: TRBJ1-1
V: TRBV7-2

DNA: TGCGCCAGCAGCCAAGGTAGCGGGAGGATTTCAGGGGAGCAGTACTTC
CDR3: CASSQGSGRISGEQYF
D: TRBD2
size: once
J: TRBJ2-7
V: TRBV4-3